This T cell receptor beta chain was obtained from a study of blood T cells in healthy people across ages. Overall study findings and caveats: Both naive CD4+ cell counts and diversity were greater in long-lived donors than in aged donors. While age rose, TCR beta diversity per million T cells dropped in a roughly linear way.

A minimum of 6 micrograms of total RNA was extracted per sample. A note on this clonotype: The antigen is not known. This may come from a read error, since a much larger clone is one base off.

A second about 7 to 11 cycle PCR used barcoded and J-beta primers. In TCRdb, the 5' RACE reads were re-called with MiXCR into one record per CDR3 protein. The sample consists of 850,000 to 950,000 distinct CDR3 sequences, around 26% of them appearing once. Trimming pared 10 bases from V and 6 bases from J, leaving 15 bases between. The CDR3 runs to 12 residues. Germline V lookup: CDR1 MNHEY, CDR2 SVGEGT. Sequencing was performed on blood. The origin of this receptor is an elderly woman in good health. The chain carries TRBV6-2 or TRBV6-3 and TRBJ1-2, with D possibly matching TRBD1 (5 bases). CDR3 DNA sequence: TGTGCCACTCGACAGAGGCAAAATGGCTACACCTTC. Translating it yields CATRQRQNGYTF.